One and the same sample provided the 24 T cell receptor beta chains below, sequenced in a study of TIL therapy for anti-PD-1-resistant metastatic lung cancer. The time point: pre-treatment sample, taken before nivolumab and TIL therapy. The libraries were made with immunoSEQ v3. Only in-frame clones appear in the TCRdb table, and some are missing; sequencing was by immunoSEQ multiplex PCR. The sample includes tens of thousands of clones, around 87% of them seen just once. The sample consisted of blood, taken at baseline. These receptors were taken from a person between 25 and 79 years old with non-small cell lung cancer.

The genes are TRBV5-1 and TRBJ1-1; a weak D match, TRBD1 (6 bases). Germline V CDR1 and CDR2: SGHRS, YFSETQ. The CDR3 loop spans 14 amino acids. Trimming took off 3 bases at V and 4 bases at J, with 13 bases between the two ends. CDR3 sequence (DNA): TGCGCCAGCAGCTCATCTAGGGGGGGCACTGAAGCTTTCTTT. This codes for CASSSSRGGTEAFF.

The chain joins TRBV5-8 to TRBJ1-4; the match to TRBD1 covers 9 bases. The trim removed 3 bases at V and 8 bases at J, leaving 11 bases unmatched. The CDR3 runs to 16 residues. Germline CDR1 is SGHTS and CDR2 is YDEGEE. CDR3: CASSWGQGGEKEKLFF. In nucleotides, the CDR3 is TGTGCCAGCAGCTGGGGACAGGGTGGGGAGAAAGAAAAACTGTTTTTT. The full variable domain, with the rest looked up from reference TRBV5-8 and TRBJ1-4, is EAGVTQSPTHLIKTRGQQATLRCSPISGHTSVYWYQQALGLGLQFLLWYDEGEERNRGNFPPRFSGRQFPNYSSELNVNALELEDSALYLCASSWGQGGEKEKLFFGSGTQLSVL.

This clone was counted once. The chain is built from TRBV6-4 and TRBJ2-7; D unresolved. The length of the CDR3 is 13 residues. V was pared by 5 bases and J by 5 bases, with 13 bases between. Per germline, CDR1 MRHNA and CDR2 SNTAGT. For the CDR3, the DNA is TGTGCCAGCAGTCCCCGGTTCGGCGACGAGCAGTACTTC. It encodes CASSPRFGDEQYF.

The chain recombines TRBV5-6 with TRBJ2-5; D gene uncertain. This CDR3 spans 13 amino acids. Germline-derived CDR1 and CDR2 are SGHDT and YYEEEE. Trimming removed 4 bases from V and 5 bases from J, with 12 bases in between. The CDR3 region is CASSPSVAETQYF. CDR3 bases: TGTGCCAGCAGCCCCTCTGTGGCCGAGACCCAGTACTTC.

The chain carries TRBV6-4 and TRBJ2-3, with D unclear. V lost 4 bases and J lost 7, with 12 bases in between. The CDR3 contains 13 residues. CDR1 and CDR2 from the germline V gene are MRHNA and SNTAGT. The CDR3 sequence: CASSADPRNTQYF. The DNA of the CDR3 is TGTGCCAGCAGTGCGGACCCGAGGAATACGCAGTATTTT.

CDR3 loop: CASGGTGGYEQYF. CDR3 in DNA: TGTGCCAGCGGGGGGACAGGGGGCTACGAGCAGTACTTC. The chain is built from TRBV2 and TRBJ2-7; 11 positions agree with TRBD1. There are 13 residues in the CDR3. The V gene end was trimmed by 8 bases and the J gene end by 3 bases; junction bases not matched to a gene: 3. The V gene's germline CDR1 is SNHLY and CDR2 FYNNEI. The full variable domain, rest sourced from reference TRBV2 and TRBJ2-7, is EPEVTQTPSHQVTQMGQEVILRCVPISNHLYFYWYRQILGQKVEFLVSFYNNEISEKSEIFDDQFSVERPDGSNFTLKIRSTKLEDSAMYFCASGGTGGYEQYFGPGTRLTVT.

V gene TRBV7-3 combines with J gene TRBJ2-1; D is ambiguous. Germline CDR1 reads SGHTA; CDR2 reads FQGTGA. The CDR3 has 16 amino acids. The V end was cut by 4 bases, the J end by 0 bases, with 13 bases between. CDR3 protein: CASSSGPPSSYNEQFF. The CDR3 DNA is TGTGCCAGCAGCTCCGGGCCCCCAAGCTCCTACAATGAGCAGTTCTTC.

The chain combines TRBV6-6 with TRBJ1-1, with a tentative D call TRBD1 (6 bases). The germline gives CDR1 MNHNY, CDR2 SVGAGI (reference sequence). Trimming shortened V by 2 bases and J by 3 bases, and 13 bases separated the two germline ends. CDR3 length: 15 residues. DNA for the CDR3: TGTGCCAGCAGTTACATATGGGGGGGCTACACTGAAGCTTTCTTT. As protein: CASSYIWGGYTEAFF.

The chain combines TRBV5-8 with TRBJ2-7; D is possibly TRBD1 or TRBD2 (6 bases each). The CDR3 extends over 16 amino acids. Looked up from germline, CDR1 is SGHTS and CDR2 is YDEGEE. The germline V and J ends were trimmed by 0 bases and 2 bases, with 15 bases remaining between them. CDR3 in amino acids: CASSLALGGGPYEQYF. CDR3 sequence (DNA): TGTGCCAGCAGCTTGGCCCTTGGAGGGGGACCCTACGAGCAGTACTTC. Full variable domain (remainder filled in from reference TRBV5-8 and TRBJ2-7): EAGVTQSPTHLIKTRGQQATLRCSPISGHTSVYWYQQALGLGLQFLLWYDEGEERNRGNFPPRFSGRQFPNYSSELNVNALELEDSALYLCASSLALGGGPYEQYFGPGTRLTVT.

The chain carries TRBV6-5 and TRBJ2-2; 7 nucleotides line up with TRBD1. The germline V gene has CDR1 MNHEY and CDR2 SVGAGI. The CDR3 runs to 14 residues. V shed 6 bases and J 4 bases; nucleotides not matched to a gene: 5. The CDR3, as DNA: TGTGCCAGCAGCCCCGGGACAGTCACCGGGGAGCTGTTTTTT. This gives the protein CASSPGTVTGELFF.

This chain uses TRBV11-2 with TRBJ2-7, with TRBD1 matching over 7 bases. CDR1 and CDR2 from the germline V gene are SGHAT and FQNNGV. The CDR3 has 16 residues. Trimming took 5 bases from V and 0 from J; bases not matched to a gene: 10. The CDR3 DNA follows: TGTGCCAGCAGCCTCTCAGGGACAGTCTACTCCTACGAGCAGTACTTC. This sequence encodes CASSLSGTVYSYEQYF.

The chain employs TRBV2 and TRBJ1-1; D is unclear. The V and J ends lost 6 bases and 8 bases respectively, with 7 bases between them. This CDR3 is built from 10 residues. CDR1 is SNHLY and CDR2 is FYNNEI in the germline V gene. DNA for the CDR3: TGTGCCAGCAGCGGGATAGAAGCTTTCTTT. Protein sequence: CASSGIEAFF.

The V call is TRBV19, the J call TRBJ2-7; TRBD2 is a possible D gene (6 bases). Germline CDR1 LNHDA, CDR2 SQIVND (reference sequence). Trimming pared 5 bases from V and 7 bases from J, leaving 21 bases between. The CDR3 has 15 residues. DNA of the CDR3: TGTGCCAGTAGTCCAAACCGTGGAGGGCCGGGGGAGCAGTACTTC. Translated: CASSPNRGGPGEQYF.

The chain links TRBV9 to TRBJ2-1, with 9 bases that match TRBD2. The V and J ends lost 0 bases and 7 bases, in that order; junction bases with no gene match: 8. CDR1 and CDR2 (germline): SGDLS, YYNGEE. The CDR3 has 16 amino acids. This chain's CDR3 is CASSVGTSVASNEQFF. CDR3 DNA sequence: TGTGCCAGCAGCGTAGGGACTAGCGTCGCGAGTAATGAGCAGTTCTTC.

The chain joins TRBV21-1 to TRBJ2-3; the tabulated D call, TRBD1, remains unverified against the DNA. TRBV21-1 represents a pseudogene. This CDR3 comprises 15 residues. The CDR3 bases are TGTGCCAGCAGCAAAGCACACAGGGGAACAGATACGCAGTATTTT. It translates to CASSKAHRGTDTQYF.

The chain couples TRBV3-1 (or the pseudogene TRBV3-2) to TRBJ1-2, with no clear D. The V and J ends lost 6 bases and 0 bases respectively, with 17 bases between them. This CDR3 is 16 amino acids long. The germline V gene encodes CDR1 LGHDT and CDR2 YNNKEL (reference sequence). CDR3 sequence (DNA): TGTGCCAGCAGACCCCGGATACACATTTCTAACTATGGCTACACCTTC. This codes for CASRPRIHISNYGYTF.

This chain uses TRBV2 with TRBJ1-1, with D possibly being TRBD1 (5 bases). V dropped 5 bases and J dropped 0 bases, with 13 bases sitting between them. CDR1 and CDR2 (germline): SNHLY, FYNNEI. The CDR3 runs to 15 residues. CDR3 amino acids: CASSSRGGVNTEAFF. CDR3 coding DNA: TGTGCCAGCAGTTCACGGGGAGGGGTGAACACTGAAGCTTTCTTT.

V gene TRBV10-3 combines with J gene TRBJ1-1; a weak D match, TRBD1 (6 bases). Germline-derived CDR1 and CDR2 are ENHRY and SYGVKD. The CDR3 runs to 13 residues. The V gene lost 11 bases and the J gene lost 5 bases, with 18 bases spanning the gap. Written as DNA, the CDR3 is TGTGCCGTAGCAGGGGCGGTGGAAACTGAAGCTTTCTTT. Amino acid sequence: CAVAGAVETEAFF.

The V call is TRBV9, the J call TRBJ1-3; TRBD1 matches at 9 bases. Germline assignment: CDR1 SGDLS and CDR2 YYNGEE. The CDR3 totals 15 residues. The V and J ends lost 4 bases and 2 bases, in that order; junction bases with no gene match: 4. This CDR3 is CASSSRTGAGNTIYF. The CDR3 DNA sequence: TGTGCCAGCAGCTCACGGACAGGGGCTGGAAACACCATATATTTT.

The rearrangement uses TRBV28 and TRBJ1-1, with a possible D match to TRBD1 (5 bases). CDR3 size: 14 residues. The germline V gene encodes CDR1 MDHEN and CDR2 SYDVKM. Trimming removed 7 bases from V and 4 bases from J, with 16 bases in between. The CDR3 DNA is TGTGCCAGCAACGGGGGGGGTGTATCCACTGAAGCTTTCTTT. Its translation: CASNGGGVSTEAFF. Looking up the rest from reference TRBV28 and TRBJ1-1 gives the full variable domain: DVKVTQSSRYLVKRTGEKVFLECVQDMDHENMFWYRQDPGLGLRLIYFSYDVKMKEKGDIPEGYSVSREKKERFSLILESASTNQTSMYLCASNGGGVSTEAFFGQGTRLTVV.

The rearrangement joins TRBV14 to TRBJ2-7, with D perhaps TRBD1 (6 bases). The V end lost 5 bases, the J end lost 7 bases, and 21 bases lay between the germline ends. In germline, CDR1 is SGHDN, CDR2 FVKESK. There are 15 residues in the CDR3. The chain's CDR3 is CASSRRTDNPSEQYF. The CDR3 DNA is TGTGCCAGCAGCAGACGGACAGACAACCCTTCTGAGCAGTACTTC.

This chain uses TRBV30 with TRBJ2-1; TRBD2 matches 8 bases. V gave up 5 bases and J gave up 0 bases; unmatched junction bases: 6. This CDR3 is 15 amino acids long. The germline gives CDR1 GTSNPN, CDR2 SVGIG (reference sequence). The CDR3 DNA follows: TGTGCCTGGGCCGGTACTAGCGGCTCCTACAATGAGCAGTTCTTC. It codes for CAWAGTSGSYNEQFF.

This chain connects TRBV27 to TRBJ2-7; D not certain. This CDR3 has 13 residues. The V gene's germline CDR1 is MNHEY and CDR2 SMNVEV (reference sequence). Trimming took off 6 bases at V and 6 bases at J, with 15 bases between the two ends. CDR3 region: CASRKFEGPEQYF. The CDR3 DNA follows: TGTGCCAGCAGGAAATTCGAAGGACCCGAGCAGTACTTC.

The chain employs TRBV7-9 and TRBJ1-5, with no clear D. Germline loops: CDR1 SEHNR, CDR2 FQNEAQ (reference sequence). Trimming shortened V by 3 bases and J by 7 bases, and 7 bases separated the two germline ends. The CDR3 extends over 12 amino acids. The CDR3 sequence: CASSFKGQPQHF. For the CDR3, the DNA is TGTGCCAGCAGCTTTAAAGGCCAGCCCCAGCATTTT.